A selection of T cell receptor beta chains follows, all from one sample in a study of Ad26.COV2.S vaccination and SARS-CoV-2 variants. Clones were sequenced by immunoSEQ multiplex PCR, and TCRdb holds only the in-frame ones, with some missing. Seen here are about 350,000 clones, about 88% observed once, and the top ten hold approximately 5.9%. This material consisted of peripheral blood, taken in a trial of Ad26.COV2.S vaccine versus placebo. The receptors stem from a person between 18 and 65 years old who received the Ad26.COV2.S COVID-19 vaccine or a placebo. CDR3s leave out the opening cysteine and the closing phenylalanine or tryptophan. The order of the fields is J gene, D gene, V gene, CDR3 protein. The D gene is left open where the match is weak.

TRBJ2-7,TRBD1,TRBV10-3,AISEALTGRNSYEQY
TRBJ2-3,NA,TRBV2,ASAYPQGPVSFRTDTQY
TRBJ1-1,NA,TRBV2,ASSEVRDTEAF
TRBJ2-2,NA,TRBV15,ATSSTRAAGTGELF
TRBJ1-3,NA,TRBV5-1,ASSLQASSGNTIY
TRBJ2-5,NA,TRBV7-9,ASSATNRFQETQY
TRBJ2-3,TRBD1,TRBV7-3,ASSRQGEVPYTQY
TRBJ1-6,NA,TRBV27,ASSLSTYNSPLH
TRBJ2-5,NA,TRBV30,AWSVMQETQY
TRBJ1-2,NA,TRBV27,ASSHIPQSPSYGYT
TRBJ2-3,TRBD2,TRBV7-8,ASSLVMSASGSARVADTQY
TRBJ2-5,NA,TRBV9,ASSVTSQETQY
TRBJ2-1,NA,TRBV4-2,ASSHPQQGGYNEQF
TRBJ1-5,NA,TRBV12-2,ASRSLTVSNQPQH
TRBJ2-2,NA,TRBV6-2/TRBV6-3,ASSRDIGNTGELF
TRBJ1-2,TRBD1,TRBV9,ASSRHDRAYNYGYT
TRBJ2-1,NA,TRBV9,ASSRPSVNEQF
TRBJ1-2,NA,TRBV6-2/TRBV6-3,ASSSQGQRDGYT
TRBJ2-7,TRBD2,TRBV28,ASSPSGRYEQY
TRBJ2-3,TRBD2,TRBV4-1,ASSQPGGDLTQY
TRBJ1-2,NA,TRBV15,ATSRSPLIQANYGYT
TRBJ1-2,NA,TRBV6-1,ASSEAGTHYGYT
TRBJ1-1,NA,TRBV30,AWVGGGEAF
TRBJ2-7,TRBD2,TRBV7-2,ASSLVAGQGYEQY
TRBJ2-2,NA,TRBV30,AWTENTGELF
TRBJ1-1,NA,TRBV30,AWSPLGQNTEAF
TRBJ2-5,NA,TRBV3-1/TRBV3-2,ASSNSYEETQY
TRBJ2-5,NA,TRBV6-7,ASSAGAQETQY
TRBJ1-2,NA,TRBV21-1,ASSTGGAYGYT
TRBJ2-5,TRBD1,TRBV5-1,ASSSQRGRGETQY
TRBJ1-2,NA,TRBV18,ASSPRSWVRGYT
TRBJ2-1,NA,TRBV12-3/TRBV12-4,ASRLSDNEQF
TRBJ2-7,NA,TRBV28,ASSLGREEQY
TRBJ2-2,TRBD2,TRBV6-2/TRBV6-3,ASSPLAARNTGELF
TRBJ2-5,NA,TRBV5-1,ASSAQQETQY
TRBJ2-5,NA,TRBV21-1,ASSKGGQQETQY
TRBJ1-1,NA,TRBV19,ASSLRQVNTEAF
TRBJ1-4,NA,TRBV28,ASRMQTNEKLF
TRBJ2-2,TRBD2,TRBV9,ASSPRLAENTGELF
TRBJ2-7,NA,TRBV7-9,ASSTSYEQY
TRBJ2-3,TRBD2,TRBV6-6,ASSPSGRPGTDTQY
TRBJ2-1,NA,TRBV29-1,SVASTREQF
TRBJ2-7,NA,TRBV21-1,ASSKGLGLARDEQY
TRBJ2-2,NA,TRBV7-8,ASSLVVGQRGNGELF
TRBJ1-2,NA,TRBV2,ASSETGSYGYT
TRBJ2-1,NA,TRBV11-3,ASSLGTIGSYNEQF
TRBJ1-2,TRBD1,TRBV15,ATSRDNRGAKARGYT
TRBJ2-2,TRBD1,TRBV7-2,ASSKGQVNTGELF
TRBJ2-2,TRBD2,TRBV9,ASSPVSRGGTGELF
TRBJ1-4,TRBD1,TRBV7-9,ASSLALDRGEKLF
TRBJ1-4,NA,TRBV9,ASSGDGGMSGLF
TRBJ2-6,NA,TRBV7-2,ASSLLVGGVFSGANVLT
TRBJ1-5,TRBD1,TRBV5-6,ASSQDRGKVQPQH
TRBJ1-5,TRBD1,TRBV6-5,ASRTRQGSNQPQH
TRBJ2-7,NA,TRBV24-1,ATSVYRVLSYEQY
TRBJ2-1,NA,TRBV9,ASSVVMRAVYNEQF
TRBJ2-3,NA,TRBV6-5,ASSSGVTDTQY
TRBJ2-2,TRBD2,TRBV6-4,ASSDTELAGFGELF
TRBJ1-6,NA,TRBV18,ASIGPGTLNSPLH
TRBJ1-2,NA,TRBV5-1,ASSLGGNYGYT